Sequencing of this T cell receptor beta chain was carried out in a study of CD8+CD57+ T cells in acquired aplastic anemia. TCR beta VDJ and CDR3 were profiled, and genomic DNA was the template. TCRdb independently ran MiXCR on the reads; one entry per CDR3 protein. The sample includes a few hundred thousand distinct CDR3 sequences, around 60% seen only once; the top ten take approximately 32%. The receptor was isolated from a human donor in good health. The sequenced sample consisted of sorted CD4+, CD8+, or CD8+CD57+ T cells (not recorded which) from PBMCs.

The CDR3: CSVEGLAGDNEQFF. The CDR3 DNA reads as TGCAGCGTTGAAGGACTAGCGGGGGACAATGAGCAGTTCTTC. The chain recombines TRBV29-1 with TRBJ2-1; 12 positions agree with TRBD2. V gave up 1 base and J gave up 5 bases; unmatched junction bases: 0. The CDR3 is 14 amino acids. Germline V gives CDR1 SQVTM, CDR2 ANQGSEA.